These T cell receptor beta chains were read from a single sample in a study of blood T cells in healthy people across ages. TCRdb reanalysed the 5' RACE reads using MiXCR and keeps one entry per CDR3 protein. The table lists fewer than 650,000 distinct CDR3 sequences, around a quarter of them singletons. These data were likewise used in another study, on T cells of mothers and their children.

The sequencing sample was made of blood. These receptors were collected from a boy aged 2-15 years in good health. Each CDR3 is given with its conserved first and last residue. Where a row states a size, it is once, few, many or the class of an expanded clone; other rows omit it.

>TRBJ1-2|-|TRBV29-1
CSVEPGVRSLYTF
>TRBJ2-3|few|TRBV5-1
CASSLVADRTDTQYF
>TRBJ2-7|-|TRBV6-5
CASSYAPLSISYEQYF
>TRBJ1-5|few|TRBV12-3/TRBV12-4
CASSVIDSQPQHF
>TRBJ1-1|few|TRBV11-2
CASSNGVSNTEAFF
>TRBJ1-6|few|TRBV27
CASGPKSPLHF
>TRBJ2-4|few|TRBV21-1
CASRSGKNIQYF
>TRBJ2-1|-|TRBV27
CASRTGTGTNNEQFF
>TRBJ2-6|-|TRBV4-3
CASSQARGQRSGANVLTF
>TRBJ2-1|few|TRBV29-1
CSVRGRQGEGNNEQFF
>TRBJ2-7|-|TRBV7-3
CASSLNPGTSGATYEQYF
>TRBJ2-3|-|TRBV15
CATSRGGARGGEDTQYF
>TRBJ2-2|-|TRBV2
CASKSSGTNTGELFF
>-|few|TRBV4-3
CASSQDVLTRRYEQYF
>TRBJ1-1|few|TRBV29-1
CSVKDRGGTEAFF
>TRBJ1-1|-|TRBV12-5
CASGLKSIGEAEAFF
>TRBJ2-4|-|TRBV5-1
CASSLVAGGAKNIQYF
>TRBJ1-2|few|TRBV6-1
CASSIGQGTINYGYTF
>TRBJ2-7|-|TRBV7-2
CASSLDGLAGYEQYF
>TRBJ1-4|-|TRBV6-5
CASSSGGPTNEKLFF
>TRBJ2-5|once|TRBV6-5
CASSYSTGVGETQYF
>TRBJ2-7|-|TRBV12-5
CASGLEGQFSNLGEQYF
>TRBJ2-3|few|TRBV25-1
CASSESADTQYF
>TRBJ1-2|-|TRBV18
CASSQKYNYGYTF
>TRBJ2-7|few|TRBV5-1
CASSIGQGLYEQYF
>TRBJ2-1|-|TRBV12-3/TRBV12-4
CASSSRVLEEQFF
>TRBJ2-4|once|TRBV5-1
CASSLGQGPGTENIQYF
>TRBJ2-1|-|TRBV29-1
CSVGGLAGSIYNEQFF
>TRBJ2-5|-|TRBV5-1
CASSLGQGDETQYF
>TRBJ1-1|-|TRBV7-9
CASSHGQGEAFF
>TRBJ2-5|-|TRBV6-6
CASSGSGTVETQYF
>TRBJ1-1|few|TRBV29-1
CSVGRGAEAFF
>TRBJ2-1|-|TRBV29-1
CSVSPTSGYYNEQFF
>TRBJ2-7|-|TRBV12-3/TRBV12-4
CASSLSWEIEQYF
>TRBJ2-3|-|TRBV9
CASSYQGDDTDTQYF
>-|-|TRBV29-1
CSVAALRDEQFF
>TRBJ1-1|-|TRBV12-5
CASGLPIRGERTFF
>TRBJ2-7|few|TRBV11-2
CASSPPWPYEQYF
>TRBJ1-5|few|TRBV7-2
CASSGRRGGQPQHF
>TRBJ1-1|few|TRBV6-6
CASSYQGPNTEAFF
>TRBJ2-6|-|TRBV3-1
CASSQEMGYSGANVLTF
>-|few|TRBV6-2/TRBV6-3
CASSYSRGTGDYEQYF
>TRBJ1-2|-|TRBV20-1
CSARESDIYGYTF
>TRBJ2-2|-|TRBV20-1
CSACHENTGELFF
>TRBJ2-6|-|TRBV20-1
CSARGSQDRGVSGANVLTF
>TRBJ2-4|few|TRBV20-1
CSARGGGNIQYF
>TRBJ1-4|few|TRBV20-1
CSAIRDRDEKLFF
>TRBJ2-7|-|TRBV5-4
CASSFGTSGVEQYF
>TRBJ2-1|-|TRBV20-1
CSASLLTFNEQFF
>TRBJ1-2|-|TRBV18
CASSRGTGPDGYTF
>TRBJ2-6|-|TRBV27
CASSFRDPANVLTF